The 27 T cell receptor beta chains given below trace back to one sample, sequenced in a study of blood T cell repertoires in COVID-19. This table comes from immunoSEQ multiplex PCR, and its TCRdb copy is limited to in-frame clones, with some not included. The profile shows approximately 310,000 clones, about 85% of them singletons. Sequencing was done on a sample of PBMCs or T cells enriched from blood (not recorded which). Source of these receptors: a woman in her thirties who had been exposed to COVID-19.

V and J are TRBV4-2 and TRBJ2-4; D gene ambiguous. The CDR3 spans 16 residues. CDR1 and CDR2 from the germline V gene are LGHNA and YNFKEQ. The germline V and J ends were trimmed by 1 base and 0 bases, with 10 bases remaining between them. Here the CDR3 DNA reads TGTGCCAGCAGCCAAGGGGCCGGCAGAGCCAAAAACATTCAGTACTTC. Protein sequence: CASSQGAGRAKNIQYF.

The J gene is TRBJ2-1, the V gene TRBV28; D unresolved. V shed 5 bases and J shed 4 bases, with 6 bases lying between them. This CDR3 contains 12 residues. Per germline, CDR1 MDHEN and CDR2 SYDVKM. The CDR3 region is CASSTSYNEQFF. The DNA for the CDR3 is TGTGCCAGCAGTACATCATACAATGAGCAGTTCTTC.

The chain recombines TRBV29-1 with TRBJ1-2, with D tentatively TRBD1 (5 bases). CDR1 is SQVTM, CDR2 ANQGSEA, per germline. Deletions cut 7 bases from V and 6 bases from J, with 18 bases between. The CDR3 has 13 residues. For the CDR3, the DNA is TGCAGCGCCCCTGGACAATGGGGTAATGGCTACACCTTC. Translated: CSAPGQWGNGYTF.

CDR3 amino acids: CASSPQRVGSYEQYF. The CDR3 DNA is TGTGCCAGCAGTCCGCAGCGGGTGGGCTCCTACGAGCAGTACTTC. V is TRBV6-5 and J is TRBJ2-7; D possibly corresponds to TRBD2 (6 bases). This CDR3 comprises 15 residues. V was shortened by 5 bases and J by 0 bases, with 14 bases between the two germline ends. The germline V gene encodes CDR1 MNHEY and CDR2 SVGAGI.

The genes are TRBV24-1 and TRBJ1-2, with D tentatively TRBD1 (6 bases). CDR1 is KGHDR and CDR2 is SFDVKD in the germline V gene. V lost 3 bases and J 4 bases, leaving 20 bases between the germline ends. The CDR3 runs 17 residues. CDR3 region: CATSDTYTGSGIYGYTF. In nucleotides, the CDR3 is TGTGCCACCAGTGATACCTATACAGGGTCGGGGATCTATGGCTACACCTTC.

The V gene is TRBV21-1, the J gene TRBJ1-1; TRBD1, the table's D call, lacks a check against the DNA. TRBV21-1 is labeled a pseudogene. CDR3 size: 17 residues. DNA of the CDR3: TGTGCCAGCAGCAAATCCCCTACATACAGGGACAGTACTGAAGCTTTCTTT. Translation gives CASSKSPTYRDSTEAFF.

The CDR3 spells CATSRGRDIAYGYTF. In DNA, the CDR3 is TGTGCCACCAGCAGAGGCCGGGACATAGCTTATGGCTACACCTTC. V and J are TRBV15 and TRBJ1-2, with D possibly being TRBD1 (6 bases). Trimming took 1 base from V and 5 from J, leaving 14 bases between them. This CDR3 has 15 residues. CDR1 and CDR2 (germline): LNHNV, YYDKDF (reference sequence).

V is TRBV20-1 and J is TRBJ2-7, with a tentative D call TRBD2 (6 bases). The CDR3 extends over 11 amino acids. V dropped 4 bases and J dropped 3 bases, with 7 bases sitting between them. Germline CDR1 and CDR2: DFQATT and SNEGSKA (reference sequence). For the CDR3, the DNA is TGCAGTGCTATAGCGGACTACGAGCAGTACTTC. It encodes CSAIADYEQYF.

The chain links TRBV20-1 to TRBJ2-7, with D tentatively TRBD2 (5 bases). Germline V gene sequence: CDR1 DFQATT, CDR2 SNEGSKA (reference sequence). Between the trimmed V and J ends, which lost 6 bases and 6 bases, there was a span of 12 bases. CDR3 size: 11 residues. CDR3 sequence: CSASPLGEQYF. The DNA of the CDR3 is TGCAGTGCCAGCCCACTAGGCGAGCAGTACTTC.

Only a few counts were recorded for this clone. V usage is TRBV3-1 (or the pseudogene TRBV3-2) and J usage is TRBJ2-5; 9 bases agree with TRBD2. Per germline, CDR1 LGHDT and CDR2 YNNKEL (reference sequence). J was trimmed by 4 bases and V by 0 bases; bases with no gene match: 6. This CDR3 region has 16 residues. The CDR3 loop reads CASSQESGRTVETQYF. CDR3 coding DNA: TGTGCCAGCAGCCAAGAGAGCGGGAGGACGGTAGAGACCCAGTACTTC.

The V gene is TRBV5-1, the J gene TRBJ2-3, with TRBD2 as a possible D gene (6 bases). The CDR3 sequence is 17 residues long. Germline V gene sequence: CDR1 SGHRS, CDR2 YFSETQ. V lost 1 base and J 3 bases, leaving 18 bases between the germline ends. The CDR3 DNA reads TGCGCCAGCAGCTTGATAACTGGAGGGGAGTCGACAGATACGCAGTATTTT. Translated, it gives CASSLITGGESTDTQYF.

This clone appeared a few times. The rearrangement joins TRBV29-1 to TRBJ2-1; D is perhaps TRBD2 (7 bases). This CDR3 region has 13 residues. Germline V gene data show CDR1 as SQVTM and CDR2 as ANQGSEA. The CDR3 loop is CTAGDTTYNEQFF. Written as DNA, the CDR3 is TGCACCGCGGGGGACACCACCTACAATGAGCAGTTCTTC.

The CDR3 loop reads CAIRSTRGQDTGELFF. The CDR3 region has the DNA TGTGCCATCAGGTCGACTAGGGGGCAAGACACCGGGGAGCTGTTTTTT. The rearrangement uses TRBV10-3 and TRBJ2-2; TRBD1 might be the D (7 bases). V lost 6 bases and J 3 bases, leaving 17 bases between the germline ends. Germline V CDR1 and CDR2: ENHRY, SYGVKD. The CDR3 has 16 residues.

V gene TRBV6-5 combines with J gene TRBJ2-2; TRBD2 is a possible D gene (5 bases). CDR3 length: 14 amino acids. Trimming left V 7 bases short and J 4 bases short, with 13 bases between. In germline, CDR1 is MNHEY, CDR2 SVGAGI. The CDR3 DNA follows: TGTGCCAGCAACCCCAGCGGCGTCACCGGGGAGCTGTTTTTT. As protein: CASNPSGVTGELFF.

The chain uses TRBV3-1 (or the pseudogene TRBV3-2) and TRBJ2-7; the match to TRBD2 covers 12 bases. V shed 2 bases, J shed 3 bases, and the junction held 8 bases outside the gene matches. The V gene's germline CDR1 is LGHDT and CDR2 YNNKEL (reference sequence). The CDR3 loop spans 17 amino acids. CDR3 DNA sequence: TGTGCCAGCAGCCAACCAATTGGACTAGCGGGGATCTACGAGCAGTACTTC. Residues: CASSQPIGLAGIYEQYF.

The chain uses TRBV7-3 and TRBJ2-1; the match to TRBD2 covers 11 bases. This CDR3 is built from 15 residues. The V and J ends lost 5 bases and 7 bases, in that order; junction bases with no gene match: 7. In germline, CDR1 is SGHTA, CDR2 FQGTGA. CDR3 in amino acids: CASSPTSGSRNEQFF. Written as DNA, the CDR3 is TGTGCCAGCAGCCCAACTAGCGGGAGTCGGAATGAGCAGTTCTTC.

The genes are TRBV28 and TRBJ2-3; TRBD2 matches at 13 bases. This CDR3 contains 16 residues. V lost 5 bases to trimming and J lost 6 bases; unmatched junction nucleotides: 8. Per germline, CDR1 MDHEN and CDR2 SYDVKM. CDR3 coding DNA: TGTGCCAGCAGTACCAAACTAGCGGGAGGGTCCGATACGCAGTATTTT. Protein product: CASSTKLAGGSDTQYF.

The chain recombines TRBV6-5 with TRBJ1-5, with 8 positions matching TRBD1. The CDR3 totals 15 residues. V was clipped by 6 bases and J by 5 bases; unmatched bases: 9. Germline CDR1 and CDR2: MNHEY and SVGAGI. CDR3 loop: CASRGTDRVDQPQHF. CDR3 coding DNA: TGTGCCAGCAGAGGAACGGACAGGGTAGATCAGCCCCAGCATTTT.

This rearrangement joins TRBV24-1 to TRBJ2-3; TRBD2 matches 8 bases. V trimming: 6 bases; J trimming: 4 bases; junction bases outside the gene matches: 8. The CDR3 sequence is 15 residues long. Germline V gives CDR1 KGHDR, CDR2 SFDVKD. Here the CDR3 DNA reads TGTGCCACCAGTCCCCGAGCGGGAGCAGCAGATACGCAGTATTTT. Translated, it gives CATSPRAGAADTQYF.

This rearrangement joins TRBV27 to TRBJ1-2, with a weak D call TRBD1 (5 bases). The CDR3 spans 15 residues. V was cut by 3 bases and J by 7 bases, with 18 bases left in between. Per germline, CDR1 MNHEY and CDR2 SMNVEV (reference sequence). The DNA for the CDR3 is TGTGCCAGCAGTTTTTTAGGGCACGGGGGAACTGGCTACACCTTC. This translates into CASSFLGHGGTGYTF.

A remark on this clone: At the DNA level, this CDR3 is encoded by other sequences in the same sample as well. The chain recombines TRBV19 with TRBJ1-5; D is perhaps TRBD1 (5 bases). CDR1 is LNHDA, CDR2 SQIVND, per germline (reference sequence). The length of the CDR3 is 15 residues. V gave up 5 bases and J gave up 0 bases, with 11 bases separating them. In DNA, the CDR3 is TGTGCCAGTAGTGCCCTCCAGGGTAGCAATCAGCCCCAGCATTTT. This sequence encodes CASSALQGSNQPQHF.

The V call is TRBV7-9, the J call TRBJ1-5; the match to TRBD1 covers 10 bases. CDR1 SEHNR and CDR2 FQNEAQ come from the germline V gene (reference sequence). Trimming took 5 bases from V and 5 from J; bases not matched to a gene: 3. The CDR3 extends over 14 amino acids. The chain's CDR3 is CASSRTGGDQPQHF. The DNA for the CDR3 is TGTGCCAGCAGCCGGACAGGGGGAGATCAGCCCCAGCATTTT.

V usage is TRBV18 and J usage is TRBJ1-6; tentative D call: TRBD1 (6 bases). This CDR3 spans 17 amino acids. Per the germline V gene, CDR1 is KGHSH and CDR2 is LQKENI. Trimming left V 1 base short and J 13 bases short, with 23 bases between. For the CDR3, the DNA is TGTGCCAGCTCACCACGATACAGGACAGAGGAAGGAGATCCCCTCCACTTT. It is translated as CASSPRYRTEEGDPLHF.

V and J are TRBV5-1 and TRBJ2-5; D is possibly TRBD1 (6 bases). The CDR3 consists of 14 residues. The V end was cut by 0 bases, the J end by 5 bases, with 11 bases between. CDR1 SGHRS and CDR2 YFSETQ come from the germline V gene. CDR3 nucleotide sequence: TGCGCCAGCAGCTTGGGACAGGTTCGGGAGACCCAGTACTTC. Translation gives CASSLGQVRETQYF.

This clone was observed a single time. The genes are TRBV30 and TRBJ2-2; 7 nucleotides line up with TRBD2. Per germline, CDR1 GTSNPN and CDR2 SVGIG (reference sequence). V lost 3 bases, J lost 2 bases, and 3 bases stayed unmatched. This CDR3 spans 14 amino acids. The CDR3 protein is CAWRSGANTGELFF. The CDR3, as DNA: TGTGCCTGGAGAAGCGGGGCTAACACCGGGGAGCTGTTTTTT. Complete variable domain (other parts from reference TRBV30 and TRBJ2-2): SQTIHQWPATLVQPVGSPLSLECTVEGTSNPNLYWYRQAAGRGLQLLFYSVGIGQISSEVPQNLSASRPQDRQFILSSKKLLLSDSGFYLCAWRSGANTGELFFGEGSRLTVL.

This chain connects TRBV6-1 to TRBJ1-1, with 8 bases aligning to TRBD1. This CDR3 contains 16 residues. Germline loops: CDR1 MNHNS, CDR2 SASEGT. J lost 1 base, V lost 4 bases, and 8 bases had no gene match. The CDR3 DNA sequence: TGTGCCAGCAGTGCCGGGACAGGCGTAACGAACACTGAAGCTTTCTTT. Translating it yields CASSAGTGVTNTEAFF.

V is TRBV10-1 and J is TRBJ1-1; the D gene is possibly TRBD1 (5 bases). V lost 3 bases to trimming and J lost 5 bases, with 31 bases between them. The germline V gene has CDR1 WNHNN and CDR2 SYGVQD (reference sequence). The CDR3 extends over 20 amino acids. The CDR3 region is CASSDPTLIQVSRSKTEAFF. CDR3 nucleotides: TGCGCCAGCAGTGACCCTACCTTGATACAGGTTTCCAGAAGTAAGACTGAAGCTTTCTTT.